Each of the 6 T cell receptor beta chains below was sequenced from the same sample in a study of CD8+ T cells in alopecia areata. The authors extracted RNA and reverse transcribed it into cDNA as the sequencing template. Sequencing was performed with immunoSEQ multiplex PCR; in TCRdb, only in-frame clones are kept and a portion is missing. The sample lists about 120,000 clones; around 56% were seen once. Sample treatment: oral pan-JAK inhibitor, 5-10 mg twice daily. The material was CD4+ T cells sorted from blood, obtained at week 4, from a patient treated with tofacitinib. Source of these receptors: a human donor with alopecia areata.

This chain connects TRBV10-3 to TRBJ1-4; D gene unclear. V lost 2 bases and J lost 7, with 17 bases in between. In germline, CDR1 is ENHRY, CDR2 SYGVKD. This CDR3 spans 16 amino acids. The CDR3 DNA is TGTGCCATCAGTGAGAGGGCCCCGGAACTAGGTGAAAAACTGTTTTTT. This translates into CAISERAPELGEKLFF.

V gene TRBV27 combines with J gene TRBJ1-5; D is uncertain. Trimming removed 0 bases from V and 1 base from J, with 7 bases in between. Germline CDR1 and CDR2: MNHEY and SMNVEV (reference sequence). CDR3 size: 15 residues. CDR3 sequence reads: CASSLSAESNQPQHF. The CDR3 region has the DNA TGTGCCAGCAGTTTATCGGCAGAAAGCAATCAGCCCCAGCATTTT.

The chain links TRBV5-1 to TRBJ2-7; 9 bases are shared with TRBD1. Trimming took 2 bases from V and 5 from J; bases not matched to a gene: 5. This CDR3 spans 14 amino acids. Germline V gene data show CDR1 as SGHRS and CDR2 as YFSETQ. The CDR3 sequence: CASSFGQGLDEQYF. The CDR3 DNA reads as TGCGCCAGCAGCTTTGGACAGGGGCTCGACGAGCAGTACTTC.

The genes are TRBV30 and TRBJ1-4; 9 bases align to TRBD1. The ends lost 5 bases at V and 8 bases at J; junction bases unmatched: 6. Germline loops: CDR1 GTSNPN, CDR2 SVGIG (reference sequence). The CDR3 is 13 amino acids. In nucleotides, the CDR3 is TGTGCCTGGCGGGGACAGGGCCTGGAAAAACTGTTTTTT. Translated: CAWRGQGLEKLFF.

The V call is TRBV7-9, the J call TRBJ1-4; D not resolved. Trimming removed 5 bases from V and 7 bases from J, with 17 bases in between. Germline V gene data show CDR1 as SEHNR and CDR2 as FQNEAQ (reference sequence). The CDR3 covers 15 residues. CDR3 DNA: TGTGCCAGCAGCCGAGCGGGCAGTGTCGGTGAAAAACTGTTTTTT. Translated: CASSRAGSVGEKLFF.

The V gene is TRBV5-1, the J gene TRBJ2-7; 15 nucleotides align to TRBD2. The V gene's germline CDR1 is SGHRS and CDR2 YFSETQ. This CDR3 is built from 16 residues. V lost 5 bases to trimming and J lost 4 bases; unmatched junction nucleotides: 7. The CDR3 coding sequence is TGCGCCAGCAGACCCGGGACTAGCGGGAGGTTTTACGAGCAGTACTTC. This sequence encodes CASRPGTSGRFYEQYF. The full variable domain, in which reference TRBV5-1 and TRBJ2-7 provide the parts outside the CDR3, is KAGVTQTPRYLIKTRGQQVTLSCSPISGHRSVSWYQQTPGQGLQFLFEYFSETQRNKGNFPGRFSGRQFSNSRSEMNVSTLELGDSALYLCASRPGTSGRFYEQYFGPGTRLTVT.